The 2 T cell receptor beta chains below come from one sample, sequenced in a study of cytomegalovirus exposure and HLA in healthy donors. PCR employed 60 Vbeta and 13 Jbeta primers. Some clones are missing from TCRdb's copy, which holds only in-frame ones; the method was immunoSEQ multiplex PCR. The repertoire holds over 150,000 clones, with roughly 75% as singletons. Sequencing used PBMCs. Receptors originate from a woman between 45 and 60 years old in good health and CMV-seropositive.

This clone was counted a few times. The V and J genes are TRBV28 and TRBJ1-2; no definite D call. Germline V CDR1 and CDR2: MDHEN, SYDVKM. This CDR3 is 14 amino acids long. V shed 5 bases and J shed 2 bases, with 12 bases lying between them. This chain's CDR3 is CASSTPPRNYGYTF. DNA for the CDR3: TGTGCCAGCAGTACCCCCCCCAGGAACTATGGCTACACCTTC.

The chain has TRBV9 and TRBJ2-7, with D perhaps matching TRBD1 (5 bases). The CDR3 runs to 16 residues. The V end was cut by 2 bases, the J end by 0 bases, with 15 bases between. CDR1 SGDLS and CDR2 YYNGEE come from the germline V gene. The CDR3 DNA reads as TGTGCCAGCAGCGTCGAGGCTACAGGTGCCTCCTACGAGCAGTACTTC. This translates into CASSVEATGASYEQYF.